The source of this T cell receptor (beta chain) is a study of lymphopenia after photon versus proton radiotherapy. The CDR3 runs to 14 residues. CDR1 and CDR2 (germline): LNHDA, SQIVND (reference sequence). V was shortened by 6 bases and J by 0 bases, with 11 bases between the two germline ends. This clone has only a few counts. Its specificity is unknown. Libraries were prepared by immunoSEQ multiplex PCR; TCRdb keeps only in-frame clonotypes and omits some of them. The profile shows around 42,000 clones, approximately 85% of them singletons. Study observations and caveats: Relative stability marked proton patients; photon patients lost diversity and naive cells. In patients who died, overall survival fell as post-nadir TCR diversity dropped more.

The input for sequencing was peripheral blood, taken from a patient treated with photon-based radiotherapy. This TCR came from a man aged 40-50 years with gastric cancer. V is TRBV19 and J is TRBJ1-1, with D unresolved. The CDR3 sequence is CASSPEAVNTEAFF. CDR3 DNA sequence: TGTGCCAGTAGCCCGGAGGCAGTGAACACTGAAGCTTTCTTT.